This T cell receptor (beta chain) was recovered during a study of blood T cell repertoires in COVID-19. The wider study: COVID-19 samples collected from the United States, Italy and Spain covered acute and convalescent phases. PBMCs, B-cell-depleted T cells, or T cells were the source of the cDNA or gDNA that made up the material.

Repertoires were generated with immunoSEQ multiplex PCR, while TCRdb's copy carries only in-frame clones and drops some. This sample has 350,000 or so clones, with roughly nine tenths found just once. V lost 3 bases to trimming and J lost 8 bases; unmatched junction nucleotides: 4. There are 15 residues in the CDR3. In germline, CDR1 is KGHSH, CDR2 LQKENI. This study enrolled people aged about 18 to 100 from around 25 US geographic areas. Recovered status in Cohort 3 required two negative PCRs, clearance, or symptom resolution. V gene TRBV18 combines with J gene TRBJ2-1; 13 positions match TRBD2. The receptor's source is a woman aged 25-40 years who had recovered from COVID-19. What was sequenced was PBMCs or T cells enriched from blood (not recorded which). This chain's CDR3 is CASSPNGLAGDEQFF. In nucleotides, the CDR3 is TGTGCCAGCTCACCCAACGGACTAGCGGGAGATGAGCAGTTCTTC.